The TCR beta chain described here comes from a study of control samples from healthy donors and cancer patients (TCRdb year 2020). This clone is a singleton in its sample. There is no known antigen for this receptor. Base qualities are not recorded, but no much larger clone differs from it by a single base. The CDR3 numbers 13 residues from cysteine through phenylalanine. Only the CDR3 part of the read is kept: 39 bases, read in frame from the first base. The library was generated by the immunoSEQ multiplex PCR assay. TCRdb obtained this table from immuneACCESS and retained in-frame rearrangements with V and J assigned. These tables miss some clones; where compared with another copy, unresolved V genes account for less than half of the shortfall, and the remainder is unexplained. The table for this sample lists 150,000 or so clones; roughly 94% of them were counted only once. The top ten clonotypes cover approximately 15% of the sample.

Recombination joined TRBV21-1 with TRBJ1-5; TRBD1 is taken as the D call from the table, unchecked against the DNA. TRBV21-1 is tagged as a pseudogene. Sequenced sample: PBMCs. The receptor comes from a man aged 55 to 70 with colorectal cancer. The CDR3 loop reads CASRGTANQPQHF. The bases read TGTGCCAGCAGGGGGACAGCCAATCAGCCCCAGCATTTT.